The TCR beta chain under discussion was sequenced for a study of blood T cell repertoires in COVID-19. Across the whole study: Samples came from the United States, Italy and Spain, spanning acute and convalescent COVID-19. Nucleic acid was either cDNA or gDNA, and it came from T cells, B-cell-depleted T cells, or PBMCs.

The CDR3 sequence is 12 residues long. V lost 7 bases and J 3 bases, leaving 9 bases between the germline ends. Germline values: CDR1 LNHDA, CDR2 SQIVND (reference sequence). Original processing notes: Counts of nucleated cells, estimated from reference gene primer amplification, were obtained. Clones were read by immunoSEQ multiplex PCR, and TCRdb kept only the in-frame ones, dropping some. Clone size and V and J calls were adopted from that table, with D and trimming inferred from the DNA. The table records some 140,000 clones, 80% to 85% of them present only once. This receptor was taken from a woman in her fifties or sixties with active or convalescent COVID-19. Sequenced input: peripheral blood. The genes are TRBV19 and TRBJ1-1; D is undetermined. The CDR3 is CASTLSDTEAFF. The CDR3 DNA sequence: TGTGCCAGTACCCTCAGTGACACTGAAGCTTTCTTT.